The 22 T cell receptor beta chains listed next were all sequenced from one sample in a study of blood T cell repertoires in COVID-19. TCRdb's copy holds only in-frame clones and misses some; the assay was immunoSEQ multiplex PCR. This table has 260,000 or so clones, about 83% appearing once. Sequencing was carried out using PBMCs or T cells enriched from blood (not recorded which). Every receptor here comes from a woman aged 40 to 50 who had been exposed to COVID-19.

The gene calls are TRBV30 and TRBJ1-5; tentatively, D is TRBD1 (5 bases). The CDR3 is made up of 13 amino acids. Germline-derived CDR1 and CDR2 are GTSNPN and SVGIG (reference sequence). V gave up 2 bases and J gave up 12 bases, with 17 bases separating them. In DNA, the CDR3 is TGTGCCTGGAGTTCAGGGAGGGATGTGGTCCAGCATTTT. It is translated as CAWSSGRDVVQHF.

This clone came up once. The chain is built from TRBV9 and TRBJ1-1; D uncertain. The CDR3 sequence is 14 residues long. CDR1 SGDLS and CDR2 YYNGEE come from the germline V gene. V was pared by 2 bases and J by 1 base, with 9 bases between. The CDR3 nucleotides are TGTGCCAGCAGCGTGGGCGACACGAACACTGAAGCTTTCTTT. It encodes CASSVGDTNTEAFF.

The chain employs TRBV24-1 and TRBJ1-1; D is unclear. This CDR3 contains 13 residues. The V end lost 3 bases, the J end lost 5 bases, and 9 bases lay between the germline ends. The germline V gene encodes CDR1 KGHDR and CDR2 SFDVKD. The CDR3 loop reads CATSDSGETEAFF. The CDR3 DNA is TGTGCCACCAGTGATAGCGGGGAGACTGAAGCTTTCTTT.

This sequence joins TRBV27 and TRBJ2-3; 9 bases match TRBD2. The V segment lost 9 bases and the J segment 0 bases; nucleotides outside the gene matches: 4. Germline-derived CDR1 and CDR2 are MNHEY and SMNVEV (reference sequence). There are 14 residues in the CDR3. CDR3 coding DNA: TGTGCCAGTAGAGCGGGGGGAAGCACAGATACGCAGTATTTT. This translates into CASRAGGSTDTQYF.

Note on this clone: An end of the junction does not agree with germline; a read error may underlie this. This chain uses TRBV27 with TRBJ1-6; TRBD1 matches 9 bases. In germline, CDR1 is MNHEY, CDR2 SMNVEV (reference sequence). The CDR3 runs to 15 residues. The CDR3 here is CASSFMTGGNSPLHF. In DNA, the CDR3 is TGTGCCAGCAGTTTTATGACAGGGGGTAATTCCCCCCTCCACTTT.

The rearrangement uses TRBV2 and TRBJ2-5, with D tentatively TRBD2 (6 bases). The CDR3 consists of 14 residues. With 7 bases removed from V and 5 bases from J, the gap between germline ends came to 17 bases. In germline, CDR1 is SNHLY, CDR2 FYNNEI. The CDR3 is CASMMGGGGETQYF. CDR3 sequence (DNA): TGTGCCAGCATGATGGGGGGAGGTGGGGAGACCCAGTACTTC.

The chain carries TRBV19 and TRBJ1-1, with 9 positions matching TRBD1. Trimming took 7 bases from V and 3 from J; bases not matched to a gene: 6. Looked up from germline, CDR1 is LNHDA and CDR2 is SQIVND (reference sequence). The CDR3 extends over 14 amino acids. In nucleotides, the CDR3 is TGTGCCAGTACTCGGACAGGGGCGGACACTGAAGCTTTCTTT. As protein: CASTRTGADTEAFF.

DNA of the CDR3: TGTGCCAGCAGCTTAGGGCAGGGTGACGGCAATGAGCAGTTCTTC. Protein product: CASSLGQGDGNEQFF. The chain employs TRBV5-4 and TRBJ2-1, with D tentatively TRBD1 (5 bases). CDR3 length: 15 amino acids. Germline-derived CDR1 and CDR2 are SGHNT and YYREEE (reference sequence). V was trimmed by 2 bases and J by 6 bases, leaving 15 bases between them.

This chain uses TRBV27 with TRBJ1-4; D might be TRBD1 (5 bases). Germline V lookup: CDR1 MNHEY, CDR2 SMNVEV (reference sequence). The V and J ends lost 4 bases and 6 bases respectively, with 12 bases between them. This CDR3 is built from 14 residues. The CDR3 here is CASSSAGRDEKLFF. CDR3 nucleotide sequence: TGTGCCAGCAGTTCTGCAGGGCGTGATGAAAAACTGTTTTTT.

This clone was counted between two and nine times. The chain joins TRBV28 to TRBJ2-7, with D possibly TRBD1 on 7 matching bases. The CDR3 contains 13 residues. The ends were cut back, 6 bases at V and 2 bases at J, with 11 bases in the middle. Germline loops: CDR1 MDHEN, CDR2 SYDVKM. DNA of the CDR3: TGTGCCAGCAGAACAGGGGAGGCCTACGAGCAGTACTTC. Its translation is CASRTGEAYEQYF.

The rearrangement uses TRBV30 and TRBJ1-6; the match to TRBD1 covers 9 bases. Germline V CDR1 and CDR2: GTSNPN, SVGIG (reference sequence). The junction had 6 bases not matched to a gene; V was cut back by 0 bases and J by 9 bases. The CDR3 has 15 amino acids. CDR3 nucleotide sequence: TGTGCCTGGAGTGTATTAGGGACAGGGCGTTCACCCCTCCACTTT. This encodes CAWSVLGTGRSPLHF.

The rearrangement links TRBV28 to TRBJ2-7; 8 bases line up with TRBD2. This CDR3 comprises 16 residues. J gave up 1 base and V 7 bases, and 12 bases lay outside the gene matches. Germline-derived CDR1 and CDR2 are MDHEN and SYDVKM. CDR3 in DNA: TGTGCCAGCAATGGATGGGGGACTAGATCTTCCTACGAGCAGTACTTC. This encodes CASNGWGTRSSYEQYF.

The rearrangement uses TRBV12-3 or TRBV12-4 and TRBJ1-6; no reliable D call. V dropped 8 bases and J dropped 10 bases, with 12 bases sitting between them. The CDR3 is made up of 12 amino acids. CDR3 bases: TGTGCCAGCTCGAATCACTGGTCACCCCTCCACTTT. Residues: CASSNHWSPLHF.

The chain uses TRBV5-4 and TRBJ2-1; tentative D call: TRBD2 (6 bases). The CDR3 spans 14 residues. V was clipped by 2 bases and J by 3 bases, with 9 bases between them. Germline V CDR1 and CDR2: SGHNT, YYREEE (reference sequence). In DNA, the CDR3 is TGTGCCAGCAGCTTCGGAGGGGTCTACAATGAGCAGTTCTTC. Its protein product is CASSFGGVYNEQFF. Looking up the rest from reference TRBV5-4 and TRBJ2-1 gives the full variable domain: ETGVTQSPTHLIKTRGQQVTLRCSSQSGHNTVSWYQQALGQGPQFIFQYYREEENGRGNFPPRFSGLQFPNYSSELNVNALELDDSALYLCASSFGGVYNEQFFGPGTRLTVL.

The rearrangement links TRBV12-2 to TRBJ2-7; the listed D gene, TRBD2, was not tested against the DNA. TRBV12-2 is designated a pseudogene. The CDR3 is 15 amino acids. The CDR3 DNA reads as TGTGCAAGTCGCTTAGTCATTCCGGGGGACTACGAGCAGTACTTC. Translated, it gives CASRLVIPGDYEQYF.

V gene TRBV29-1 combines with J gene TRBJ1-2; 8 bases line up with TRBD1. The CDR3 totals 13 residues. Germline lookup yields CDR1 SQVTM and CDR2 ANQGSEA. The trim removed 0 bases at V and 6 bases at J, leaving 3 bases unmatched. Here the CDR3 reads CSVEDPGGHGYTF. The DNA of the CDR3 is TGCAGCGTTGAAGATCCAGGGGGCCATGGCTACACCTTC.

The V gene is TRBV5-1, the J gene TRBJ1-1; no clear D. This CDR3 contains 14 residues. CDR1 and CDR2 from the germline V gene are SGHRS and YFSETQ. V lost 0 bases and J lost 3, with 9 bases in between. The CDR3 bases are TGCGCCAGCAGCTTGGCCCAGCGTGACACTGAAGCTTTCTTT. Its protein is CASSLAQRDTEAFF.

The rearrangement joins TRBV7-3 to TRBJ2-2, with D possibly TRBD1 on 5 matching bases. V lost 5 bases to trimming and J lost 7 bases, with 14 bases between them. From germline, CDR1 is SGHTA and CDR2 FQGTGA. The CDR3 is 14 residues long. The CDR3 is CASSPLTVYGELFF. CDR3 in DNA: TGTGCCAGCAGCCCCCTGACAGTGTACGGGGAGCTGTTTTTT. Drawing the rest from reference TRBV7-3 and TRBJ2-2, the complete variable domain is GAGVSQTPSNKVTEKGKYVELRCDPISGHTALYWYRQSLGQGPEFLIYFQGTGAADDSGLPNDRFFAVRPEGSVSTLKIQRTERGDSAVYLCASSPLTVYGELFFGEGSRLTVL.

The chain joins TRBV28 to TRBJ2-1, with 12 positions matching TRBD1. The trim removed 6 bases at V and 9 bases at J, leaving 9 bases unmatched. CDR1 MDHEN and CDR2 SYDVKM come from the germline V gene. The CDR3 has 15 amino acids. CDR3 amino acids: CASRSSGTGGREQFF. CDR3 nucleotides: TGTGCCAGCAGATCCTCAGGGACAGGGGGCCGTGAGCAGTTCTTC.

The chain joins TRBV29-1 to TRBJ1-1, with a weak D call TRBD1 (6 bases). Trimming stripped 3 bases from V and 3 bases from J, with 11 bases between. The CDR3 is made up of 13 amino acids. Germline loops: CDR1 SQVTM, CDR2 ANQGSEA. CDR3 sequence: CSVDFRGDTEAFF. The CDR3 DNA reads as TGCAGCGTTGACTTCAGGGGTGACACTGAAGCTTTCTTT.

Only one count was recorded for this clone. The chain uses TRBV6-5 and TRBJ2-7, with TRBD1 identical over 10 bases. Germline trimming cut 7 bases from V and 2 bases from J; bases unmatched to any gene: 8. The CDR3 consists of 15 residues. The germline gives CDR1 MNHEY, CDR2 SVGAGI. CDR3 DNA sequence: TGTGCCAGCATTCAAATTGGGACAGGGGCCTACGAGCAGTACTTC. As protein: CASIQIGTGAYEQYF.

The chain employs TRBV7-2 and TRBJ2-5, with 14 bases that match TRBD2. CDR1 is SGHTA, CDR2 FQGNSA, per germline. V dropped 5 bases and J dropped 5; count of bases not matched to a gene: 7. There are 16 residues in the CDR3. The CDR3 DNA is TGTGCCAGCAGCAGACTAGCGGGGGGGCCCTGGGAGACCCAGTACTTC. Translation: CASSRLAGGPWETQYF.